Only a few counts were recorded for the clone carrying this T cell receptor beta chain. Its antigen is not known. This sample is drawn from a study of T-cell reconstitution after alpha-beta-depleted transplantation in children. The CDR3 is 15 residues long. V shed 2 bases, J shed 4 bases, and the junction held 6 bases outside the gene matches. The V gene's germline CDR1 is LGHDT and CDR2 YNNKEL (reference sequence). Study results and caveats: It was surviving recipient T cells and thymic progenitors that gave some patients high TCRbeta diversity at day 60. T-cell counts and diversity at one year post-transplant came mainly from newly produced T cells. Expanded clones from the graft, numbering several hundred, reportedly supplied alpha-beta T cells about two months after transplant.

Unique molecular identifiers were incorporated into the prepared TCRbeta library. One entry per CDR3 protein, called by TCRdb with MiXCR from the PCR reads. The sample yields about 510,000 distinct CDR3 sequences, about an eighth seen once. The chain employs TRBV3-1 and TRBJ1-2, with TRBD1 identical over 8 bases. The TCR sequence derives from a female patient younger than 10 who had a stem cell transplant for aplastic anemia, so the T cells may come from the graft donor. The sample consisted of PBMCs, mostly from graft donor cells, taken 180 days after TCRalphabeta/CD19-depleted stem cell transplant. DNA of the CDR3: TGTGCCAGCAGCCAACGGGACAGGAATATCTATGGCTACACCTTC. It yields the protein CASSQRDRNIYGYTF. Variable domain in full (rest from reference TRBV3-1 and TRBJ1-2): DTAVSQTPKYLVTQMGNDKSIKCEQNLGHDTMYWYKQDSKKFLKIMFSYNNKELIINETVPNRFSPKSPDKAHLNLHINSLELGDSAVYFCASSQRDRNIYGYTFGSGTRLTVV.